The 2 T cell receptor beta chains below all came from one sample that was sequenced in a study of T cells in Graves' hyperthyroidism and ophthalmopathy. Researchers amplified the TCR beta CDR3 regions from RNA transcripts. First-round RT-PCR targeting the TCR CDR3 was performed with the HTBI primer set. Each CDR3 protein gets one entry after TCRdb re-called the multiplex PCR reads with MiXCR. The sample carries fewer than 650,000 distinct CDR3 sequences, over 11% recorded once. Material: blood. The origin of the receptors is a woman aged 25 to 39 with Graves' hyperthyroidism that later progressed to Graves' ophthalmopathy.

This clonotype came up a few times. The chain carries TRBV7-8 and TRBJ2-7; D is unresolved. This CDR3 spans 11 amino acids. Germline values: CDR1 SGHVS, CDR2 FQNEAQ. V was trimmed by 5 bases and J by 6 bases, leaving 8 bases between them. The CDR3 coding sequence is TGTGCCAGCAGCCCCTCTTTCGAGCAGTACTTC. Its protein is CASSPSFEQYF.

The genes are TRBV15 and TRBJ1-4, with D unclear. Germline loops: CDR1 LNHNV, CDR2 YYDKDF (reference sequence). The ends were cut back, 4 bases at V and 6 bases at J, with 6 bases in the middle. The CDR3 extends over 12 amino acids. CDR3 in amino acids: CATSTGYEKLFF. The CDR3 DNA sequence: TGTGCCACCAGCACAGGCTATGAAAAACTGTTTTTT.